This T cell receptor beta chain was profiled in a study of T cell changes during pregnancy in multiple sclerosis. The CDR3 runs to 12 residues. Trimming pared 4 bases from V and 3 bases from J, leaving 7 bases between. Germline assignment: CDR1 MDHEN and CDR2 SYDVKM. Sequencing used immunoSEQ multiplex PCR; TCRdb keeps in-frame clones, though not all of them. Of just under 85,000 clones listed, roughly nine tenths were seen once; the top ten hold under 3%. The starting material was peripheral blood, obtained in the first trimester of pregnancy. The chain combines TRBV28 with TRBJ2-7; D is undetermined. The sequence was obtained from a female donor with multiple sclerosis, enrolled in a pregnancy study. The CDR3: CASSSRVYEQYF. DNA for the CDR3: TGTGCCAGCAGTTCGAGAGTCTACGAGCAGTACTTC.